This TCR beta chain was identified in a study of T cell repertoires in cytomegalovirus infection (dated by TCRdb to the late 2010s). At the level of the whole study: Donor HLA type was relevant to the analysis, as public TCR beta signatures indicated carriage of CMV infection together with the matching HLA type. Study-wide conclusions, independent of this receptor: The ex vivo response was dominated by HLA-C-restricted CMV-specific TCR beta clonotypes, which also provided the single most frequent clonotype in two of eight donors. In both this cohort and an independent cohort of several hundred donors, the cumulative frequency of public TCR beta family members distinguished carriers of CMV infection plus the relevant HLA type.

This clonotype has ten or more counts. Its specific antigen is unknown. Per-base quality was not reported, and no clone a single base away is much larger than it. The germline V gene specifies SGHTA as CDR1 and FQGNSA as CDR2. The CDR3 has 16 amino acids, counting the end cysteine and phenylalanine. Just CDR3 DNA is preserved here, 48 bases in frame from base 1. V is trimmed back by 1 base and J by 5 bases, and the junction contains 8 bases that no gene match accounts for. The run used an Illumina HiSeq 1500. The public reads were quality trimmed at Q25 with fastp and then assembled into clones with MiXCR by TCRdb, keeping productive beta chains. Identical CDR3 protein sequences are pooled into one entry, listed with their most common genes and DNA. The sample table records some 390,000 distinct CDR3 sequences; 15% to 20% of these occur just once. The leading ten clones occupy 7.5% to 9% of the sample.

The origin of this receptor is a human donor in good health (CMV status not recorded). Some clones in this sample may be carry-over from other donors' samples. Sequenced sample: PBMCs. Recombination connected TRBV7-2 to TRBJ2-5, with 9 bases aligning to TRBD2. This receptor carries the CDR3 CASSLVAGGVGETQYF. The sequenced DNA is TGTGCCAGCAGCTTAGTTGCGGGAGGGGTTGGGGAGACCCAGTACTTC. Beyond the CDR3, the reference TRBV7-2 and TRBJ2-5 genes provide the residues; the full variable domain reads: GAGVSQSPSNKVTEKGKDVELRCDPISGHTALYWYRQSLGQGLEFLIYFQGNSAPDKSGLPSDRFSAERTGGSVSTLTIQRTQQEDSAVYLCASSLVAGGVGETQYFGPGTRLLVL.